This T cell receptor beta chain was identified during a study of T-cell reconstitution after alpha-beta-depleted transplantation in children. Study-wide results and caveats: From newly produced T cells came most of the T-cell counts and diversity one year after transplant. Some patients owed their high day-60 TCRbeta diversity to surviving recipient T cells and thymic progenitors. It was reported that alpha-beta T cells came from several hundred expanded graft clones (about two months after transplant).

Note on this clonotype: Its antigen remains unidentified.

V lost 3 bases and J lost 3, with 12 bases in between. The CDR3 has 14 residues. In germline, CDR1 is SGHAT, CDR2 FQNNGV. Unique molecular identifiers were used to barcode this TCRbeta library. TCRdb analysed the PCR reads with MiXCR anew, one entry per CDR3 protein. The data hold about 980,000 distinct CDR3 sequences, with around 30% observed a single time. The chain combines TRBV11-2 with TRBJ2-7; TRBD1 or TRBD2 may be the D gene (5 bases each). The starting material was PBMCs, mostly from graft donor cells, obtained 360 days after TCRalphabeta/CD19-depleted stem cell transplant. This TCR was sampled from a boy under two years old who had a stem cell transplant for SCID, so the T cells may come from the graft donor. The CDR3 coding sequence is TGTGCCAGCAGCTTTCGGGACGGGGTCTACGAGCAGTACTTC. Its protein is CASSFRDGVYEQYF.